The rows below give T cell receptor beta chains drawn from one sample of a study of T cells in Graves' hyperthyroidism and ophthalmopathy. TCRdb re-called the multiplex PCR reads with MiXCR, one entry per CDR3 protein. The sample records approximately 640,000 distinct CDR3 sequences, 45% being singletons. The sequenced sample consisted of peripheral blood or thyroid tissue (not recorded which). The receptors come from an adult man with Graves' disease, either hyperthyroidism or ophthalmopathy (not recorded which). Both conserved end residues are part of each CDR3.

v_gene: TRBV2; len: 14; CDR3aa: CAIGQGISSGELFF
v_gene: TRBV20-1; len: 14; CDR3aa: CSASSGLAGYEQYF
v_gene: TRBV12-3/TRBV12-4; len: 14; CDR3aa: CASSFGGLVYGYTF
v_gene: TRBV2; len: 14; CDR3aa: CASSEPGAGNTIYF
v_gene: TRBV29-1; len: 13; CDR3aa: CSVRGTGVNTIYF
v_gene: TRBV7-9; len: 15; CDR3aa: CASSLIGAGSYEQYF
v_gene: TRBV12-3/TRBV12-4; len: 13; CDR3aa: CASSFPGGDGYTF
v_gene: TRBV7-2; len: 15; CDR3aa: CASSLASSYNSPLHF
v_gene: TRBV9; len: 15; CDR3aa: CASSVGDPVNEKLFF
v_gene: TRBV19; len: 13; CDR3aa: CASSIAGANVLTF
v_gene: TRBV29-1; len: 14; CDR3aa: CSVETGVGVAEAFF
v_gene: TRBV7-9; len: 15; CDR3aa: CASSPRWGGAVEQYF
v_gene: TRBV12-3/TRBV12-4; len: 14; CDR3aa: CASSLANDHYEQYF
v_gene: TRBV9; len: 16; CDR3aa: CASSGTGGATNEKLFF
v_gene: TRBV7-2; len: 19; CDR3aa: CASSLTTSGSRVSTDTQYF
v_gene: TRBV10-3; len: 15; CDR3aa: CASSKGQVAQETQYF
v_gene: TRBV24-1; len: 12; CDR3aa: CATSDPREKLFF
v_gene: TRBV5-1; len: 15; CDR3aa: CASSEGTISSYEQYF
v_gene: TRBV7-9; len: 16; CDR3aa: CASTATGAFGNQPQHF
v_gene: TRBV19; len: 13; CDR3aa: CASSIMKNQPQHF
v_gene: TRBV20-1; len: 13; CDR3aa: CSALRTGEYEQYF
v_gene: TRBV7-2; len: 16; CDR3aa: CASSFRDRVDQETQYF
v_gene: TRBV19; len: 15; CDR3aa: CASSIETASNQPQHF
v_gene: TRBV5-1; len: 14; CDR3aa: CASSLGTPGAEAFF
v_gene: TRBV12-5; len: 16; CDR3aa: CASGRTRQGPNEKLFF
v_gene: TRBV2; len: 16; CDR3aa: CASSLGQGRFTDTQYF
v_gene: TRBV19; len: 12; CDR3aa: CATKGNQETQYF
v_gene: TRBV7-9; len: 14; CDR3aa: CASSENRQNYGYTF
v_gene: TRBV12-3/TRBV12-4; len: 15; CDR3aa: CASSTGTARGGAQYF
v_gene: TRBV5-1; len: 13; CDR3aa: CASSRQTLYGYTF
v_gene: TRBV2; len: 15; CDR3aa: CASRGGARGNYGYTF
v_gene: TRBV4-2; len: 13; CDR3aa: CASTQGGQYEQYF
v_gene: TRBV24-1; len: 13; CDR3aa: CATSDPRQDEAFF
v_gene: TRBV20-1; len: 14; CDR3aa: CSASPGQGKAKLFF
v_gene: TRBV13; len: 15; CDR3aa: CASSLGLAQSYGYTF
v_gene: TRBV7-8; len: 14; CDR3aa: CASNWGQGANEQYF
v_gene: TRBV7-9; len: 14; CDR3aa: CASSYRANTGELFF
v_gene: TRBV7-2; len: 15; CDR3aa: CASSTYPGRNTEAFF
v_gene: TRBV5-1; len: 14; CDR3aa: CASTRQGAGTEAFF
v_gene: TRBV2; len: 13; CDR3aa: CASSPRGAYEQYF
v_gene: TRBV15; len: 13; CDR3aa: CATSRDPVQPQYF
v_gene: TRBV12-3/TRBV12-4; len: 15; CDR3aa: CASSQAYRVREKLFF
v_gene: TRBV29-1; len: 13; CDR3aa: CSVESGDNQPQHF
v_gene: TRBV7-6; len: 17; CDR3aa: CASSVGPGAGSNQPQHF
v_gene: TRBV2; len: 15; CDR3aa: CASRVRTGNTGELFF
v_gene: TRBV3-1; len: 16; CDR3aa: CASSQKGGNVEYEQYF
v_gene: TRBV25-1; len: 14; CDR3aa: CASGTGQGNQPQHF
v_gene: TRBV19; len: 18; CDR3aa: CASSIGTASGPGVETQYF
v_gene: TRBV10-3; len: 16; CDR3aa: CAISESMDASMGGYTF
v_gene: TRBV7-9; len: 15; CDR3aa: CASSRSTGGNYGYTF